Detailed here is one T cell receptor (beta chain). The germline V gene has CDR1 LGHDT and CDR2 YNNKEL (reference sequence). The V gene lost 3 bases and the J gene lost 0 bases, with 19 bases spanning the gap. The CDR3 covers 18 residues. The data are from a study of blood T cell repertoires in COVID-19. Clones were read by immunoSEQ multiplex PCR, and TCRdb kept only the in-frame ones, dropping some. The sample includes about 190,000 clones, less than 80% seen only once; the top ten take around an eighth. Material: peripheral blood. The TCR was taken from a man aged 50 to 59 who had recovered from COVID-19. J is TRBJ2-3 and V is TRBV3-1 (or the pseudogene TRBV3-2); D is undetermined. The chain's CDR3 is CASSQATLRSQSTDTQYF. CDR3 bases: TGTGCCAGCAGCCAGGCTACGCTGCGGTCTCAAAGCACAGATACGCAGTATTTT.